This T cell receptor (beta chain) was found in a study of blood T cell repertoires in COVID-19 (dated by TCRdb to 2019 to 2021). Background on the whole study: Collaborator samples came from the United States, Italy and Spain and covered acute and convalescent phases of COVID-19. The material from the prospective study consisted of cDNA or gDNA derived from T cells, B-cell-depleted T cells, or PBMCs. A freely available public database, intended as a resource for researchers studying the immune response to SARS-CoV-2, is where the repertoires were released. The samples were drawn from two sources: the first 160 participants of the ongoing ImmuneRACE study, and 950 to 1,500 subjects contributed by 6 global collaborators. Where available, HLA class I and class II types were taken from metadata supplied by the sample provider and were not determined by assay-based typing. Sample metadata almost always included a de-identified subject ID, COVID-19 status, age in years and sex. Deeply sampled blood TCRbeta repertoires from subjects exposed to, actively infected with, or recovered from COVID-19 were included in the dataset. What the work shows at the level of the full study, not this receptor alone: The amount of clinical and demographic metadata varied by source and participant and was provided uncurated.

Of note for this clone: Its antigen remains unidentified. Within one base of it there is no much larger clone, and no base qualities were kept.

The CDR3 runs 20 residues from the cysteine to the phenylalanine. The entry retains the CDR3 DNA only, 60 bases that are in frame from base 1. As encoded in the germline V gene, CDR1 is SNHLY while CDR2 is FYNNEI. The junction shows trimming of 7 bases on V and 4 bases on J, plus 32 bases between the germline ends. The collaborating institutions used their own protocols to collect whole blood in K2EDTA tubes. For TCRbeta analysis, collaborator samples were shipped as frozen whole blood, as isolated PBMCs, or as DNA extracted from either sample type. The immunoSEQ Assay, a bias-controlled multiplex PCR, was used to amplify TCRbeta CDR3 regions from genomic DNA. The paper's data handling went like this. Within the assay, amplification of reference gene primers was used to estimate how many nucleated cells each sample contained. Sequence reads were collapsed and filtered to measure the absolute abundance of every unique TCRbeta CDR3 rearrangement. For each sample, productive Simpson clonality was calculated as the square root of Simpson's diversity index over productive rearrangements. TCRdb took this table from immuneACCESS and kept in-frame rearrangements with V and J called. Such tables lack part of the clones; where checked against another copy, unresolved V genes explain under half of the gap, and the rest is unexplained. D and trimming were read from the DNA, whereas the V and J calls and clone size are those reported in that table. A total of 95,000 or so clones appear in this sample, roughly 80% of them only once. The leading ten clones occupy roughly 23% of the sample.

The sequence joins TRBV2 to TRBJ1-3; the D gene is unclear. Sequenced input: peripheral blood. The TCR sequence derives from a man older than 75 with active or convalescent COVID-19. The sequenced DNA: TGTGCCAGCACTAAACTCACCCCAGGTCATACCTTCGAGTCGGGAAACACCATATATTTT. This yields the protein CASTKLTPGHTFESGNTIYF.